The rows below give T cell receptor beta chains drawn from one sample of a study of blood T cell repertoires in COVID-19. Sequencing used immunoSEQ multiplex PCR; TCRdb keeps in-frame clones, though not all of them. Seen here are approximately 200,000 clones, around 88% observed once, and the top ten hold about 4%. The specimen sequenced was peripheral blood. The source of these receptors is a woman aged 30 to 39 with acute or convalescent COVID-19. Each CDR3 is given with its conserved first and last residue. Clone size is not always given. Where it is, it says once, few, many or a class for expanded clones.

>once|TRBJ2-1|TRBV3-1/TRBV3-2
CASSVWTRGNDEQFF
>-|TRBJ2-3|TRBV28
CASSLLAGGEADTQYF
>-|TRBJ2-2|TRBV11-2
CASSQGLAGGTNTGELFF
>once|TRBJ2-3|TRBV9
CASSESTPRGTSGSMDTQYF
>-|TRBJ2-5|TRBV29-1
CSAGRGKETQYF
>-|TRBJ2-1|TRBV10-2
CASSELAAYNEQFF
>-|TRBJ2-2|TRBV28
CASIAMERESGELFF
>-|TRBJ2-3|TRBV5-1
CASTLAGVTDTQYF
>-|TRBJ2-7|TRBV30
CAWSVQGPREQYF
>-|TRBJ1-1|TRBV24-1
CATSGKGLRDTEAFF
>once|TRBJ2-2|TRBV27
CASSLSPLAGVNSGELFF
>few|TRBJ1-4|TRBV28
CASTDGARVFF
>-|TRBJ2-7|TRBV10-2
CASSGGGVDEQYF
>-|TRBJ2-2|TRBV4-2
CASSQEPTVLSGELFF
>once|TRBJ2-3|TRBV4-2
CASSPGESTDTQYF
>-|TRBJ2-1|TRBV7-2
CASSFFYNEQFF
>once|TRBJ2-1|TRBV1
CAKGLAGTNEQFF
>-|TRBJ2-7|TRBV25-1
CASSELSATGYTYEQYF
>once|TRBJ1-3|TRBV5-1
CASSLDSSGNTIYF
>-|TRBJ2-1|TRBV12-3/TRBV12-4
CASSSDTYNEQFF
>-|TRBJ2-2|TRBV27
CASSFAGAFGELFF
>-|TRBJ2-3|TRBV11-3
CASSLARSLAGGSTDTQYF
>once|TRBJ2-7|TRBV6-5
CASSYRGASLYEQYF
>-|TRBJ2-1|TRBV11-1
CASSFREMYNEQFF
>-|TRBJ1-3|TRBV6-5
CASTGLNREGNTIYF
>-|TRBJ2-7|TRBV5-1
CASSLGAGVSYEQYF
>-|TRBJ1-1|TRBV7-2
CASSLWDTF